The table lists the clone carrying this TCR beta chain with a few counts. These data are taken from a study of blood T cell repertoires in COVID-19. Across the whole study: In each case, the material was cDNA or gDNA derived from T cells, B-cell-depleted T cells, or PBMCs.

Germline V gene sequence: CDR1 SGHRS, CDR2 YFSETQ. The V end lost 5 bases, the J end lost 3 bases, and 13 bases lay between the germline ends. The CDR3 runs 14 residues. Original data processing: Nucleated cell number was recorded as an estimate derived from reference gene primer amplification. Sequencing used immunoSEQ multiplex PCR; TCRdb keeps in-frame clones, though not all of them. That table furnishes V, J and clone size, whereas the DNA furnished D and trimming. The data show 200,000 or so clones, around three quarters seen once. The material sequenced was peripheral blood. The TCR comes from a man between 60 and 75 years old with active or convalescent COVID-19. The genes are TRBV5-1 and TRBJ2-3; D gene uncertain. The CDR3 DNA reads as TGCGCCAGCAGTGTCGACTCGAGGACAGATACGCAGTATTTT. This gives the protein CASSVDSRTDTQYF.